What follows describes a single T cell receptor (beta chain). Its antigen is not identified. These data are taken from a study of T cell repertoires in cytomegalovirus infection. One entry per CDR3 protein, called by TCRdb with MiXCR from the reads. Altogether some 800,000 distinct CDR3 sequences are present, 25% to 30% being singletons, with the ten largest covering roughly 14%. The germline gives CDR1 MNHNS, CDR2 SASEGT. This CDR3 spans 15 amino acids. V gave up 6 bases and J gave up 4 bases; unmatched junction bases: 9. This clonotype was obtained from a human donor in good health (CMV status not recorded). Some clones in this sample may be carry-over from other donors' samples. The chain employs TRBV6-1 and TRBJ2-1; TRBD2 matches at 7 bases. The starting material was cultured CD8+ T cells from PBMCs, obtained from culture after CMV antigen stimulation. CDR3 region: CASSGGRVGYNEQFF. Here the CDR3 DNA reads TGTGCCAGCAGCGGGGGGAGGGTGGGGTACAATGAGCAGTTCTTC.